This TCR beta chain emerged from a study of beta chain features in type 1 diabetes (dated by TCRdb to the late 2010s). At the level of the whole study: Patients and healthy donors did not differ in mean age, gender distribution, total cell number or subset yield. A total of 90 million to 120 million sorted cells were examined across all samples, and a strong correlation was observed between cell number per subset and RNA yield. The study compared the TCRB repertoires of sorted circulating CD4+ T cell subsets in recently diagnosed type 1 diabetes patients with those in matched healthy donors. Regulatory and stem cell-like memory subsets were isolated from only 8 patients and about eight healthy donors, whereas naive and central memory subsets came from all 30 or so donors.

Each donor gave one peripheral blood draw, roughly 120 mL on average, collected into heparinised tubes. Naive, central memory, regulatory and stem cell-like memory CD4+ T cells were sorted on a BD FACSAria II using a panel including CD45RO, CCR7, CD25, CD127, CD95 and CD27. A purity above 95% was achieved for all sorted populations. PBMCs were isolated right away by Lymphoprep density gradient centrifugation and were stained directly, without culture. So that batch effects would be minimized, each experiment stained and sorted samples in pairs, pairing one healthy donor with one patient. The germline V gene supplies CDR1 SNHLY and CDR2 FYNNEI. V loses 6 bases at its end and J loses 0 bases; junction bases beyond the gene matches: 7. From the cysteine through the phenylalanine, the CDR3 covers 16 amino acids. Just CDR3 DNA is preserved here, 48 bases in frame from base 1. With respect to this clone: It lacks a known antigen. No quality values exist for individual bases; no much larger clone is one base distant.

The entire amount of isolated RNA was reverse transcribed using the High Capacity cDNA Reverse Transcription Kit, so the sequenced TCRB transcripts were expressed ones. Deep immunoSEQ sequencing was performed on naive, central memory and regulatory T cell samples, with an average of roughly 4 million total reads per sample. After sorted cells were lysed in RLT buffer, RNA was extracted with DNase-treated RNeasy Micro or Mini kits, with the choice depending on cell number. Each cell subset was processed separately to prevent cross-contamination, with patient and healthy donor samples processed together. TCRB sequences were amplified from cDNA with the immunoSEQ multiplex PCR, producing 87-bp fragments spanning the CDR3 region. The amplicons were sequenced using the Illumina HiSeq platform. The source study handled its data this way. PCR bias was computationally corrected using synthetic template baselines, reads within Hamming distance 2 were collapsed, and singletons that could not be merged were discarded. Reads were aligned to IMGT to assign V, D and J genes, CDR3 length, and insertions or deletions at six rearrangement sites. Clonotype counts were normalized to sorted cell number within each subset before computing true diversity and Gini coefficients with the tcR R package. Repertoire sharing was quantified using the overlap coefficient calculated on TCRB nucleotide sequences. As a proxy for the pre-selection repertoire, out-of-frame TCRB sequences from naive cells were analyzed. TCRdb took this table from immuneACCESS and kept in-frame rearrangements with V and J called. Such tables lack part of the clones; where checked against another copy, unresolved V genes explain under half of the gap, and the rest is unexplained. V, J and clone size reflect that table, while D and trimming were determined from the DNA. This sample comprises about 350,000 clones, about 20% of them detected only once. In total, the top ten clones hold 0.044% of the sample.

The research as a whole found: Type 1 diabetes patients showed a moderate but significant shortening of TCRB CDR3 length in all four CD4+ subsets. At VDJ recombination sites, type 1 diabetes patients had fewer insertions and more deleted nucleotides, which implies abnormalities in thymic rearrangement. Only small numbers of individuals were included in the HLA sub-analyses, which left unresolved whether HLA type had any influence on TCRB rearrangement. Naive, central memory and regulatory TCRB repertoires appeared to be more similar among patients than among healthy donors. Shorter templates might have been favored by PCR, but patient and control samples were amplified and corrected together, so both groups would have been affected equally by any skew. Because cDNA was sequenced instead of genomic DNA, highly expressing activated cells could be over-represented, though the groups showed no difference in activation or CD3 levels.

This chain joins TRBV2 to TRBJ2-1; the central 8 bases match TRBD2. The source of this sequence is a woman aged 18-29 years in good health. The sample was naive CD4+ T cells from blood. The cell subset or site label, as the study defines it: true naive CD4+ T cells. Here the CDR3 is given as CASSLGRGASYNEQFF. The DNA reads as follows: TGTGCCAGCAGCCTGGGGCGGGGGGCCTCCTACAATGAGCAGTTCTTC.